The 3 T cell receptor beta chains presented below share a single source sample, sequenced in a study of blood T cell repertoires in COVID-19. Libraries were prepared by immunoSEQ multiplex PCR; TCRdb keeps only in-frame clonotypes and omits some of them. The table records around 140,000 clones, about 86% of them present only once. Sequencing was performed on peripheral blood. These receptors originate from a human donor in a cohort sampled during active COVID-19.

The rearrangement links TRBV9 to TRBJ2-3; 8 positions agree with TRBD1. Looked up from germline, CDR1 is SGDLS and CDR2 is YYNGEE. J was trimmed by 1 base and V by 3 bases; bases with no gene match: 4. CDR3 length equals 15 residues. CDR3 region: CASSAGQGGTDTQYF. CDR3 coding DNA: TGTGCCAGCAGCGCCGGACAGGGCGGCACAGATACGCAGTATTTT.

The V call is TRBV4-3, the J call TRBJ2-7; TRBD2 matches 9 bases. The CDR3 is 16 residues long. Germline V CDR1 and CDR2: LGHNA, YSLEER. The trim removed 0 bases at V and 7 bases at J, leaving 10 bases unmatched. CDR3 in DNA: TGCGCCAGCAGCCAAGACGTAGGGACTAGCACTACAGAGCAGTACTTC. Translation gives CASSQDVGTSTTEQYF.

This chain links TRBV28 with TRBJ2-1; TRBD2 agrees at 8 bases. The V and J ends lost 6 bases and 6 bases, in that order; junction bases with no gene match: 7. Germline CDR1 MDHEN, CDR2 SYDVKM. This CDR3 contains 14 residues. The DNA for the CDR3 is TGTGCCAGCAGGATAGCGGGATTGGGCAATGAGCAGTTCTTC. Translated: CASRIAGLGNEQFF. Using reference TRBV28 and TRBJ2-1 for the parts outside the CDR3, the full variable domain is DVKVTQSSRYLVKRTGEKVFLECVQDMDHENMFWYRQDPGLGLRLIYFSYDVKMKEKGDIPEGYSVSREKKERFSLILESASTNQTSMYLCASRIAGLGNEQFFGPGTRLTVL.